A single sample gave rise to the 10 T cell receptor beta chains below, sequenced in a study of blood T cell repertoires in COVID-19. Only in-frame clones appear in the TCRdb table, and some are missing; sequencing was by immunoSEQ multiplex PCR. This table holds 150,000 to 200,000 clones, around 78% found once. The sequencing input was peripheral blood. The origin of the receptors is a woman older than 75 with active or convalescent COVID-19.

The chain joins TRBV27 to TRBJ2-2, with TRBD1 matching 11 bases. The CDR3 has 17 residues. V lost 8 bases to trimming and J lost 3 bases; unmatched junction nucleotides: 11. CDR1 and CDR2 (germline): MNHEY, SMNVEV (reference sequence). CDR3 sequence (DNA): TGTGCCAGCTCGTACAAAGGGACAGGGGGGGACACCGGGGAGCTGTTTTTT. Translating it yields CASSYKGTGGDTGELFF.

The chain is built from TRBV24-1 and TRBJ2-3; TRBD1 agrees at 7 bases. The CDR3 sequence is 14 residues long. Germline loops: CDR1 KGHDR, CDR2 SFDVKD. V trimming: 7 bases; J trimming: 1 base; junction bases outside the gene matches: 4. CDR3 DNA sequence: TGTGCCACCAGCCACAGGGGCCGCACAGATACGCAGTATTTT. Encoded protein: CATSHRGRTDTQYF.

The chain combines TRBV5-1 with TRBJ2-4; TRBD2 matches at 7 bases. CDR3 length equals 13 residues. V trimming: 6 bases; J trimming: 8 bases; junction bases outside the gene matches: 8. Looked up from germline, CDR1 is SGHRS and CDR2 is YFSETQ. The DNA of the CDR3 is TGCGCCAGCACCTGGCGGGCGGGGGACATTCAGTACTTC. This translates into CASTWRAGDIQYF.

This clone was observed once. V and J are TRBV28 and TRBJ2-3; unclear D gene. Trimming removed 2 bases from V and 8 bases from J, with 11 bases in between. Germline V gene sequence: CDR1 MDHEN, CDR2 SYDVKM. The CDR3 sequence is 13 residues long. DNA of the CDR3: TGTGCCAGCAGTTTAGAAGCCCCTGGTACGCAGTATTTT. Its translation is CASSLEAPGTQYF.

The chain combines TRBV4-1 with TRBJ2-7, with TRBD1 matching over 9 bases. CDR3 size: 15 residues. Germline V gene lookup returns CDR1 MGHRA and CDR2 YSYEKL. Trimming took 3 bases from V and 3 from J; bases not matched to a gene: 6. Written as DNA, the CDR3 is TGCGCCAGCAGCCAGATAGAGGACAGGGGCTACGAGCAGTACTTC. This gives the protein CASSQIEDRGYEQYF.

This chain connects TRBV18 to TRBJ2-1; TRBD1 agrees at 11 bases. V dropped 6 bases and J dropped 9; count of bases not matched to a gene: 4. Germline lookup yields CDR1 KGHSH and CDR2 LQKENI. The CDR3 contains 13 residues. CDR3 in amino acids: CASSGQGVSEQFF. In DNA form, the CDR3 reads TGTGCCAGCTCGGGACAGGGGGTGAGTGAGCAGTTCTTC.

The chain combines TRBV5-6 with TRBJ1-2, with D possibly TRBD1 on 6 matching bases. The germline V and J ends were trimmed by 3 bases and 4 bases, with 13 bases remaining between them. The CDR3 has 14 amino acids. Germline loops: CDR1 SGHDT, CDR2 YYEEEE. CDR3 residues: CASSSGTSVYGYTF. Written as DNA, the CDR3 is TGTGCCAGCAGCTCCGGGACATCGGTCTATGGCTACACCTTC.

This clone occurred once. The chain combines TRBV15 with TRBJ1-4; 7 bases map to TRBD1. This CDR3 region has 15 residues. Looked up from germline, CDR1 is LNHNV and CDR2 is YYDKDF (reference sequence). With V trimmed by 0 bases and J by 8 bases, 6 bases remained unmatched. The CDR3 region is CATSRDGVGGEKLFF. The CDR3 DNA follows: TGTGCCACCAGCAGAGATGGAGTAGGGGGCGAAAAACTGTTTTTT.

This clone has a handful of counts. The chain combines TRBV19 with TRBJ1-2; no definite D call. CDR3 size: 14 residues. Germline V gene data show CDR1 as LNHDA and CDR2 as SQIVND (reference sequence). Trimming left V 5 bases short and J 5 bases short, with 15 bases between. CDR3 DNA: TGTGCCAGTAGTGAGGAGGCCCATTCTTATGGCTACACCTTC. Protein product: CASSEEAHSYGYTF.

The chain carries TRBV19 and TRBJ1-5, with 11 positions matching TRBD1. Germline V gene lookup returns CDR1 LNHDA and CDR2 SQIVND (reference sequence). Trimming cost V 2 bases and J 9 bases; bases outside gene matches: 6. The CDR3 runs to 15 residues. CDR3 sequence reads: CASSISRTGGMPQHF. The CDR3 region has the DNA TGTGCCAGTAGTATAAGTCGGACAGGGGGCATGCCCCAGCATTTT.